This T cell receptor beta chain was identified during a study of CD4 T cells in relation to SARS-CoV-2 and coronaviruses. Study context: TCR beta CDR3s were sequenced after roughly ten-day antigen culture of PBMCs.

The unexposed donors gave CD4+ T cells in about 2010-2019, prior to COVID-19. The cells were cultured for about 10 days before CD4+ T cells were isolated. Details on this clone: No antigen is known for it.

V lost 0 bases to trimming and J lost 4 bases; unmatched junction nucleotides: 6. The germline gives CDR1 KGHSH, CDR2 LQKENI. The CDR3 has 16 amino acids. Libraries were prepared by immunoSEQ multiplex PCR; TCRdb keeps only in-frame clonotypes and omits some of them. The sample holds some 20,000 clones, 78% seen once. Sequenced input: CD4+ T cells from PBMCs, cultured in vitro. This clonotype was sampled from a human donor in good health. V usage is TRBV18 and J usage is TRBJ2-3, with TRBD1 matching over 8 bases. The CDR3 region is CASSPPIRGQPDTQYF. CDR3 sequence (DNA): TGTGCCAGCTCACCACCTATCAGGGGGCAACCAGATACGCAGTATTTT.